The rows below give T cell receptor beta chains drawn from one sample of a study of blood T cell repertoires in COVID-19. Profiled with immunoSEQ multiplex PCR; TCRdb holds only in-frame clones, not every one. Of about 310,000 clones listed, 80% to 90% are singletons. Source material: peripheral blood. The source of these receptors is a man aged 50-60 years with active or convalescent COVID-19. The conserved cysteine and the conserved F or W are not part of the CDR3 here. The D gene is left open where the match is weak.

d_gene: TRBD2; j_gene: TRBJ2-5; v_gene: TRBV7-3; CDR3aa: ASSLTGLAGQETQY
d_gene: NA; j_gene: TRBJ2-7; v_gene: TRBV9; CDR3aa: ASSPSRAGHYEQY
d_gene: TRBD1; j_gene: TRBJ2-1; v_gene: TRBV15; CDR3aa: ATSGGQGNNEQF
d_gene: TRBD2; j_gene: TRBJ2-5; v_gene: TRBV2; CDR3aa: ATQRQTSGASGETQY
d_gene: TRBD2; j_gene: TRBJ2-2; v_gene: TRBV19; CDR3aa: ASTMGLADTGELF
d_gene: TRBD1; j_gene: TRBJ1-1; v_gene: TRBV5-1; CDR3aa: ATSRTGSNTEAF
d_gene: TRBD1; j_gene: TRBJ1-2; v_gene: TRBV28; CDR3aa: ASSEGQGRVGRYGYT
d_gene: NA; j_gene: TRBJ1-6; v_gene: TRBV19; CDR3aa: ASSIEGLNSPLH
d_gene: TRBD1; j_gene: TRBJ1-2; v_gene: TRBV7-3; CDR3aa: ASSPTGGYGYT
d_gene: NA; j_gene: TRBJ2-3; v_gene: TRBV7-2; CDR3aa: ASSLAHRRGVDTQY
d_gene: NA; j_gene: TRBJ2-5; v_gene: TRBV2; CDR3aa: ASSEARQGLY
d_gene: NA; j_gene: TRBJ1-1; v_gene: TRBV3-1/TRBV3-2; CDR3aa: ASSDSSGGHTEAF
d_gene: NA; j_gene: TRBJ1-1; v_gene: TRBV4-3; CDR3aa: ASSQAPGMNTEAF
d_gene: NA; j_gene: TRBJ1-5; v_gene: TRBV7-8; CDR3aa: ASSLSGRVFNQPQH
d_gene: NA; j_gene: TRBJ2-1; v_gene: TRBV18; CDR3aa: ASSQTRDEQF
d_gene: TRBD2; j_gene: TRBJ2-1; v_gene: TRBV24-1; CDR3aa: ATSDGQRRTSGPFNEQF
d_gene: NA; j_gene: TRBJ1-3; v_gene: TRBV28; CDR3aa: ASSLWGDRNTIY
d_gene: TRBD1; j_gene: TRBJ1-2; v_gene: TRBV2; CDR3aa: ASSEGVGTGYGYT
d_gene: NA; j_gene: TRBJ1-4; v_gene: TRBV6-1; CDR3aa: ASSDRATNEKLF
d_gene: NA; j_gene: TRBJ1-4; v_gene: TRBV4-3; CDR3aa: ASSRNRAVGEKLF
d_gene: TRBD1; j_gene: TRBJ2-7; v_gene: TRBV27; CDR3aa: ASSLFLRDRGQYEQY
d_gene: TRBD2; j_gene: TRBJ2-1; v_gene: TRBV5-1; CDR3aa: ASSLVGLAGNEQF
d_gene: TRBD1; j_gene: TRBJ1-2; v_gene: TRBV19; CDR3aa: ASSPGTGAGYT
d_gene: NA; j_gene: TRBJ1-5; v_gene: TRBV30; CDR3aa: AWSGSSGNQPQH
d_gene: NA; j_gene: TRBJ1-5; v_gene: TRBV28; CDR3aa: ASSFLSGEGQPQH
d_gene: NA; j_gene: TRBJ2-1; v_gene: TRBV27; CDR3aa: ASSPTGFSYNEQF
d_gene: TRBD2; j_gene: TRBJ2-3; v_gene: TRBV11-2; CDR3aa: ASSPGIAGRTDTQY
d_gene: TRBD2; j_gene: TRBJ2-1; v_gene: TRBV3-1/TRBV3-2; CDR3aa: ASSLHPSGEVDEQF
d_gene: TRBD1; j_gene: TRBJ2-7; v_gene: TRBV7-2; CDR3aa: ASSLVGGTGASYEQY
d_gene: NA; j_gene: TRBJ2-1; v_gene: TRBV12-3/TRBV12-4; CDR3aa: ASSLREQF
d_gene: TRBD2; j_gene: TRBJ2-3; v_gene: TRBV27; CDR3aa: ASIPPPSGTPDTQY
d_gene: NA; j_gene: TRBJ2-3; v_gene: TRBV10-1; CDR3aa: ASSDRTASTDTQY
d_gene: TRBD1; j_gene: TRBJ2-2; v_gene: TRBV7-3; CDR3aa: ASSFQGQPNTGELF
d_gene: NA; j_gene: TRBJ1-4; v_gene: TRBV5-6; CDR3aa: ASSLGQPEKLF
d_gene: TRBD1; j_gene: TRBJ2-7; v_gene: TRBV5-4; CDR3aa: ASSFGPGQGNYEQY
d_gene: TRBD1; j_gene: TRBJ1-4; v_gene: TRBV24-1; CDR3aa: ATSAGQGFEKLF
d_gene: NA; j_gene: TRBJ1-3; v_gene: TRBV4-3; CDR3aa: ASSQRPQESTIY
d_gene: NA; j_gene: TRBJ1-1; v_gene: TRBV6-1; CDR3aa: ASSEGRREAF
d_gene: NA; j_gene: TRBJ2-1; v_gene: TRBV4-3; CDR3aa: ASSQDYGGGEQF
d_gene: TRBD1; j_gene: TRBJ1-5; v_gene: TRBV6-2/TRBV6-3; CDR3aa: ASSLGQGSNQPQH
d_gene: TRBD2; j_gene: TRBJ2-1; v_gene: TRBV19; CDR3aa: ASSIKAGVMLKQF
d_gene: TRBD2; j_gene: TRBJ2-4; v_gene: TRBV5-1; CDR3aa: ASSSWGLAGGGTKNIQY
d_gene: NA; j_gene: TRBJ2-5; v_gene: TRBV9; CDR3aa: ASSVGSAGSQETQY
d_gene: NA; j_gene: TRBJ2-1; v_gene: TRBV3-1/TRBV3-2; CDR3aa: ASSQPGLPNEQF
d_gene: NA; j_gene: TRBJ1-4; v_gene: TRBV5-1; CDR3aa: ASSLAALQGIGEKLF
d_gene: TRBD2; j_gene: TRBJ2-7; v_gene: TRBV5-4; CDR3aa: ASSTQTSGRSYEQY
d_gene: NA; j_gene: TRBJ2-5; v_gene: TRBV10-2; CDR3aa: ASTEKFGETQY
d_gene: NA; j_gene: TRBJ1-6; v_gene: TRBV5-4; CDR3aa: ASTADRLRASPLH
d_gene: TRBD2; j_gene: TRBJ2-1; v_gene: TRBV28; CDR3aa: ASAGTSGGGSYNEQF
d_gene: NA; j_gene: TRBJ2-1; v_gene: TRBV4-1; CDR3aa: ASSQGGFSYNEQF
d_gene: NA; j_gene: TRBJ1-1; v_gene: TRBV3-1/TRBV3-2; CDR3aa: ASSQDAGTANTEAF
d_gene: TRBD2; j_gene: TRBJ2-5; v_gene: TRBV29-1; CDR3aa: SVLTSKETQY
d_gene: TRBD1; j_gene: TRBJ1-6; v_gene: TRBV9; CDR3aa: ASSAGQGGNSPLH
d_gene: NA; j_gene: TRBJ1-4; v_gene: TRBV6-6; CDR3aa: ASSSPGVYEKLF